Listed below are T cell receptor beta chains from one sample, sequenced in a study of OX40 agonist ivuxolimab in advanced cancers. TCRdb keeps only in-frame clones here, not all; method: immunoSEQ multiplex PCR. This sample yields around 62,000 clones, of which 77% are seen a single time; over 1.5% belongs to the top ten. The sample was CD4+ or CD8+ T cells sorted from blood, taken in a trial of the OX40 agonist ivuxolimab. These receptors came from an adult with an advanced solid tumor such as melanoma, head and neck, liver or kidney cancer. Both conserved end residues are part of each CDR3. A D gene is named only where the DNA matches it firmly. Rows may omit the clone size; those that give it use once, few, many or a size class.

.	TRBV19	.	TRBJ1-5	CASSLLTVGNQPQHF	TGTGCCAGTAGTCTCCTGACGGTAGGCAATCAGCCCCAGCATTTT
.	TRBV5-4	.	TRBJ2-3	CASSPGLLGGTDTQYF	TGTGCCAGCAGCCCTGGCCTATTGGGAGGCACAGATACGCAGTATTTT
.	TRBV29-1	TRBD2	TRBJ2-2	CSVVVAGGPGGELFF	TGCAGCGTTGTGGTAGCGGGAGGTCCTGGCGGGGAGCTGTTTTTT
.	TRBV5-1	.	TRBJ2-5	CASSGGTPGETQYF	TGCGCCAGCAGCGGCGGGACACCCGGCGAGACCCAGTACTTC
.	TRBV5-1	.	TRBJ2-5	CASSLGPGQQETQYF	TGCGCCAGCAGCTTGGGGCCAGGCCAGCAAGAGACCCAGTACTTC
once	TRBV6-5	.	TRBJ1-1	CAVGRGTEAFF	TGTGCCGTCGGTAGGGGGACTGAAGCTTTCTTT
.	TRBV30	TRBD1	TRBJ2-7	CAWRPLQGAGYEQYF	TGTGCCTGGAGGCCACTACAGGGGGCGGGGTACGAGCAGTACTTC
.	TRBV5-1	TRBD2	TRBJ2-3	CASSPGLAGGGDTQYF	TGCGCCAGCAGCCCCGGACTAGCGGGGGGGGGAGATACGCAGTATTTT
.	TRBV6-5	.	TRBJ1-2	CASSLGLRNPRVSF	TGTGCCAGCAGTTTAGGTCTTCGGAACCCGCGTGTCTCCTTC
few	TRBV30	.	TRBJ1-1	CAWSVFTEAFF	TGTGCCTGGAGTGTATTCACTGAAGCTTTCTTT
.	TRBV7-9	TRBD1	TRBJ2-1	CASSPTGQPYNEQFF	TGTGCCAGCAGCCCAACGGGACAGCCCTACAATGAGCAGTTCTTC
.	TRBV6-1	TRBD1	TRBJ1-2	CASSATGGWSYTF	TGTGCCAGCAGCGCGACAGGGGGTTGGAGCTACACCTTC
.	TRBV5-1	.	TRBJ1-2	CASSVAGVYGYTF	TGCGCCAGCAGCGTCGCAGGGGTCTATGGCTACACCTTC
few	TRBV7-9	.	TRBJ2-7	CASSLGDGLSEQYF	TGTGCCAGCAGCTTGGGAGACGGTCTCTCCGAGCAGTACTTC
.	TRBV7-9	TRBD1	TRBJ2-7	CASSLRFGTESYEQYF	TGTGCCAGCAGCTTAAGGTTTGGGACAGAATCCTACGAGCAGTACTTC
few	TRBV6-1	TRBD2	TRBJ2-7	CASSEAAAGFSSSYEQYF	TGTGCCAGCAGTGAAGCTGCAGCGGGGTTTTCTAGCTCCTACGAGCAGTACTTC
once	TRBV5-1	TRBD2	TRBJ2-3	CASSLDVAGGSTDTQYF	TGCGCCAGCAGCTTGGATGTAGCGGGGGGCAGCACAGATACGCAGTATTTT
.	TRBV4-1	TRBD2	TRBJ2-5	CASSQASRGGQETQYF	TGCGCCAGCAGCCAAGCCTCACGGGGGGGCCAAGAGACCCAGTACTTC
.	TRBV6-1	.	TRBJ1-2	CASSGGSAGRTGGYTF	TGTGCCAGCAGTGGGGGTTCGGCCGGGAGGACGGGTGGCTACACCTTC
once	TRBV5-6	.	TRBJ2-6	CASSFPGVQANVLTF	TGTGCCAGCAGCTTTCCGGGGGTTCAGGCCAACGTCCTGACTTTC
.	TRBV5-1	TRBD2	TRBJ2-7	CASSFLLAANEQYF	TGCGCCAGCAGCTTTCTACTAGCGGCAAACGAGCAGTACTTC
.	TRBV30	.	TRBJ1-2	CATAGLNYGYTF	TGTGCGACGGCGGGGTTAAACTATGGCTACACCTTC
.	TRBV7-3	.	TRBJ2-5	CASSSTRDGTQYF	TGTGCCAGCAGCTCGACTAGGGATGGGACCCAGTACTTC
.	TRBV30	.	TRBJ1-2	CAGQRGDYGYTF	TGTGCCGGGCAAAGGGGGGACTATGGCTACACCTTC
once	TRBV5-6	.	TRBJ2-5	CASSLEAIRGETQYF	TGTGCCAGCAGCTTGGAGGCTATTCGGGGGGAGACCCAGTACTTC
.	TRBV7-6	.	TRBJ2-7	CASSPRGGGMGEQYF	TGTGCCAGCAGCCCACGTGGGGGCGGCATGGGGGAGCAGTACTTC
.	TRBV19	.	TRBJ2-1	CASKASYNEQFF	TGTGCCAGTAAGGCTTCCTACAATGAGCAGTTCTTC
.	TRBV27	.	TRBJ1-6	CASSLSWVSPLHF	TGTGCCAGCAGTTTATCTTGGGTTTCACCCCTCCACTTT
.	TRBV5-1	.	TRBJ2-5	CASRFTGTQYF	TGCGCCAGCAGATTCACGGGGACCCAGTACTTC
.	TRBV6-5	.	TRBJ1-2	CASRKQGLPDGYTF	TGTGCCAGCAGGAAACAAGGCTTACCGGATGGCTACACCTTC
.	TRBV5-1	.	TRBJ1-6	CASSLDVSSYNSPLHF	TGCGCCAGCAGCTTGGATGTAAGCTCCTATAATTCACCCCTCCACTTT
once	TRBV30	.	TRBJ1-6	CAWSMTENSPLHF	TGTGCCTGGAGTATGACAGAAAATTCACCCCTCCACTTT
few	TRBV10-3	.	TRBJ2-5	CAISESTEQETQYF	TGTGCCATCAGTGAGTCAACGGAACAAGAGACCCAGTACTTC
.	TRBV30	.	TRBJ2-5	CAARHGGPQETQYF	TGTGCCGCGCGCCACGGGGGTCCTCAAGAGACCCAGTACTTC
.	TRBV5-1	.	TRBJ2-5	CASSPIGETQYF	TGCGCCAGCAGTCCGATCGGGGAGACCCAGTACTTC
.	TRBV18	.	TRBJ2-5	CASSPPIGTSFSQETQYF	TGTGCCAGCTCACCACCTATAGGGACTTCCTTCTCCCAAGAGACCCAGTACTTC
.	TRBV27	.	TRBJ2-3	CASSFRAADTQYF	TGTGCCAGCAGTTTCAGGGCGGCAGATACGCAGTATTTT
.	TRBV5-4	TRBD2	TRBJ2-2	CASTGSGMYTGELFF	TGTGCCAGCACCGGTAGCGGGATGTACACCGGGGAGCTGTTTTTT
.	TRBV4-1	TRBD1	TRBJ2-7	CASSQGVGTGVSTDYEQYF	TGCGCCAGCAGCCAAGGGGTGGGGACAGGGGTTTCTACCGACTACGAGCAGTACTTC
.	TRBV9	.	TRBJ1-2	CASSSHPPQTEGYTF	TGTGCCAGCAGCTCCCACCCTCCACAAACGGAGGGCTACACCTTC
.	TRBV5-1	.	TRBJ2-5	CASSLSQNQETQYF	TGCGCCAGCAGCTTGTCTCAGAATCAAGAGACCCAGTACTTC
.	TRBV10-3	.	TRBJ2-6	CAISESGTTSGANVLTF	TGTGCCATCAGTGAGTCCGGGACAACCTCTGGGGCCAACGTCCTGACTTTC
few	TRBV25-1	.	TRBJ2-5	CASSGGTFGSETQYF	TGTGCCAGCAGTGGAGGGACATTTGGGAGCGAGACCCAGTACTTC
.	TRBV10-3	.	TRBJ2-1	CATLPAGVYNEQFF	TGTGCCACCCTGCCGGCAGGCGTCTACAATGAGCAGTTCTTC
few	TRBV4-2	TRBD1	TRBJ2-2	CASSKQDRAGTGELFF	TGTGCCAGCAGCAAACAGGACAGGGCGGGAACCGGGGAGCTGTTTTTT
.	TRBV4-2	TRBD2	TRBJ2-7	CASSQAGKSGSSYEQYF	TGTGCCAGCAGCCAAGCGGGCAAGAGCGGGAGCTCCTACGAGCAGTACTTC
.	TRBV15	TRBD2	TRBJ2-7	CATSRGTSGRYEQYF	TGTGCCACCAGCAGAGGGACTAGCGGGCGCTACGAGCAGTACTTC
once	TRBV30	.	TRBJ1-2	CAWTSDGAGYGYTF	TGTGCCTGGACTTCGGATGGGGCGGGGTATGGCTACACCTTC
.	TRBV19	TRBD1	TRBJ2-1	CASSSRGTGSYNEQFF	TGTGCCAGTAGTTCCCGGGGGACAGGGTCCTACAATGAGCAGTTCTTC
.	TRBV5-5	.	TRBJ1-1	CASSWSWTENTEAFF	TGTGCCAGCAGCTGGAGCTGGACGGAGAACACTGAAGCTTTCTTT
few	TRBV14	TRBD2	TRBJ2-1	CASSPGLAMQFF	TGTGCCAGCAGCCCGGGACTAGCAATGCAGTTCTTC
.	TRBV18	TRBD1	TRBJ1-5	CASSQGQGSQPQHF	TGTGCCAGCTCACAAGGACAGGGATCTCAGCCCCAGCATTTT
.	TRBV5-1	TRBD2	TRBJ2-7	CASSSGTSGGAVQYF	TGCGCCAGCAGCTCCGGGACTAGCGGGGGGGCTGTGCAGTACTTC
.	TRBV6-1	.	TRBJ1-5	CASSFSFYSNQPQHF	TGTGCCAGCAGTTTTAGCTTTTATAGCAATCAGCCCCAGCATTTT
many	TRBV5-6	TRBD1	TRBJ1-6	CASSSHSTGGRSPLHF	TGTGCCAGCAGCTCTCATTCGACAGGGGGACGATCACCCCTCCACTTT
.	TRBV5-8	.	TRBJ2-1	CASSFRSEAYNEQFF	TGTGCCAGCAGCTTTAGATCCGAGGCCTACAATGAGCAGTTCTTC
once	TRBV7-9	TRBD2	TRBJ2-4	CASSTTSGAMNIQYF	TGTGCCAGCAGCACGACTAGCGGCGCAATGAACATTCAGTACTTC
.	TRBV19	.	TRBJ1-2	CASSYDRFYGYTF	TGTGCCAGTAGTTATGACAGGTTCTATGGCTACACCTTC
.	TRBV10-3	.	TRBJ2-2	CAISDPGANTGELFF	TGTGCCATCAGTGACCCGGGGGCGAACACCGGGGAGCTGTTTTTT
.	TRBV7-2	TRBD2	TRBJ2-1	CASSLAAGGYNEQFF	TGTGCCAGCAGCCTCGCAGCGGGGGGTTACAATGAGCAGTTCTTC